A selection of T cell receptor beta chains follows, all from one sample in a study of radiation and T cells in renal cell carcinoma. Using immunoSEQ multiplex PCR, the repertoire was profiled, and TCRdb retains in-frame clones only, with some absent. The repertoire holds roughly 49,000 clones, with 80% as singletons. This sample comprised blood, obtained from a patient whose treatment included radiotherapy and nephrectomy. The source of these receptors is a woman aged 70-85 years with renal cell carcinoma. Each CDR3 is given with its conserved first and last residue. Each record gives: V gene, J gene, CDR3 protein.

v_call: TRBV19; j_call: TRBJ2-3; cdr3_aa: CASSMRPGTDTQYF
v_call: TRBV18; j_call: TRBJ2-7; cdr3_aa: CASSPILEGGEQYF
v_call: TRBV30; j_call: TRBJ1-5; cdr3_aa: CAWSTGTVNQPQHF
v_call: TRBV5-1; j_call: TRBJ2-3; cdr3_aa: CASSAGTADTDTQYF
v_call: TRBV18; j_call: TRBJ2-1; cdr3_aa: CASSPLYRGDEQFF
v_call: TRBV4-1; j_call: TRBJ2-5; cdr3_aa: CASSQKSSLLGGPETQYF
v_call: TRBV6-1; j_call: TRBJ1-5; cdr3_aa: CASSRQENQPQHF
v_call: TRBV7-8; j_call: TRBJ2-3; cdr3_aa: CATAQGTDTQYF
v_call: TRBV4-1; j_call: TRBJ1-2; cdr3_aa: CASSQLPTGGAYGYTF
v_call: TRBV6-5; j_call: TRBJ1-5; cdr3_aa: CASKEGAHQPQHF
v_call: TRBV7-9; j_call: TRBJ1-2; cdr3_aa: CASGYWVEGYTF
v_call: TRBV5-4; j_call: TRBJ2-7; cdr3_aa: CASSPDSGRVYEQYF
v_call: TRBV7-2; j_call: TRBJ1-1; cdr3_aa: CASSLSRNTEAFF
v_call: TRBV7-6; j_call: TRBJ1-2; cdr3_aa: CASSLGGQGRDGYTF
v_call: TRBV10-2; j_call: TRBJ2-7; cdr3_aa: CASSAASSYEQYF
v_call: TRBV5-1; j_call: TRBJ1-1; cdr3_aa: CASSRVGGNTEAFF
v_call: TRBV9; j_call: TRBJ2-5; cdr3_aa: CASSSRLALGETQYF
v_call: TRBV5-6; j_call: TRBJ2-7; cdr3_aa: CASRPAADLTYEQYF
v_call: TRBV7-8; j_call: TRBJ2-1; cdr3_aa: CASSKGQGAFYNEQFF
v_call: TRBV25-1; j_call: TRBJ1-5; cdr3_aa: CASSEPGAAQPQHF
v_call: TRBV29-1; j_call: TRBJ2-5; cdr3_aa: CSVGDRNQETQYF
v_call: TRBV7-9; j_call: TRBJ2-4; cdr3_aa: CASSFSGAKNIQYF
v_call: TRBV2; j_call: TRBJ2-1; cdr3_aa: CASQGGGVSANEQFF
v_call: TRBV5-1; j_call: TRBJ2-1; cdr3_aa: CASSAGLAGVGNEQFF
v_call: TRBV5-1; j_call: TRBJ2-7; cdr3_aa: CASTRDSSYEQYF
v_call: TRBV9; j_call: TRBJ2-6; cdr3_aa: CASSAGTSSSGANVLTF
v_call: TRBV28; j_call: TRBJ1-5; cdr3_aa: CASSSTPRGGFLNQPQHF
v_call: TRBV6-5; j_call: TRBJ2-4; cdr3_aa: CASSLGAGNIQYF
v_call: TRBV9; j_call: TRBJ1-3; cdr3_aa: CASSVDSGGTGNTIYF
v_call: TRBV5-5; j_call: TRBJ2-3; cdr3_aa: CASSGDFTTTDTQYF
v_call: TRBV2; j_call: TRBJ1-1; cdr3_aa: CASKEGEYTEAFF
v_call: TRBV6-1; j_call: TRBJ2-3; cdr3_aa: CASRDPGSTDTQYF
v_call: TRBV19; j_call: TRBJ1-1; cdr3_aa: CASSRSEYTEAFF
v_call: TRBV5-1; j_call: TRBJ1-2; cdr3_aa: CASSEQGAYGYTF
v_call: TRBV5-5; j_call: TRBJ1-6; cdr3_aa: CASSLGASYNSPLHF
v_call: TRBV19; j_call: TRBJ2-6; cdr3_aa: CASQRSSGANVLTF
v_call: TRBV9; j_call: TRBJ2-3; cdr3_aa: CASSPTTRPNTDTQYF
v_call: TRBV18; j_call: TRBJ2-5; cdr3_aa: CASSPNQETQYF
v_call: TRBV5-1; j_call: TRBJ1-2; cdr3_aa: CASSLEAGEGYTF
v_call: TRBV4-3; j_call: TRBJ2-2; cdr3_aa: CASSQGGAGATGELFF
v_call: TRBV30; j_call: TRBJ2-7; cdr3_aa: CAWTVSSYEQYF
v_call: TRBV9; j_call: TRBJ1-1; cdr3_aa: CASSLMDQGSTEAFF
v_call: TRBV5-4; j_call: TRBJ2-2; cdr3_aa: CASSLARLAGSGELFF
v_call: TRBV10-3; j_call: TRBJ2-7; cdr3_aa: CAISESSQRSYEQYF
v_call: TRBV5-1; j_call: TRBJ2-2; cdr3_aa: CASSLGLAGDTGELFF